These 16 T cell receptor beta chains share one sample of origin, sequenced in a study of CD8+ T cells in alopecia areata. Sequencing templates came from extracted RNA that was reverse transcribed into cDNA. Sequencing was performed with immunoSEQ multiplex PCR; in TCRdb, only in-frame clones are kept and a portion is missing. The table has 140,000 to 150,000 clones, about 60% seen once. Sample: CD4+ T cells sorted from blood, taken at week 0. These receptors were taken from a human donor with alopecia areata.

The rearrangement links TRBV7-9 to TRBJ2-7; D unclear. Trimming left V 0 bases short and J 1 base short, with 4 bases between. Germline-derived CDR1 and CDR2 are SEHNR and FQNEAQ (reference sequence). This CDR3 is built from 13 residues. The CDR3 loop is CASSLAGSYEQYF. In DNA form, the CDR3 reads TGTGCCAGCAGCTTAGCGGGATCCTACGAGCAGTACTTC.

This clone was recorded a few times. The chain employs TRBV6-5 and TRBJ2-4; D is unresolved. The V gene lost 0 bases and the J gene lost 14 bases, with 14 bases spanning the gap. The germline CDR1 and CDR2 sequences are MNHEY and SVGAGI. The CDR3 loop spans 13 amino acids. CDR3 region: CASSYSDSHSKYF. CDR3 bases: TGTGCCAGCAGTTACTCGGATTCACATTCCAAGTACTTC.

V gene TRBV10-3 combines with J gene TRBJ2-7; D may be TRBD1 or TRBD2 (6 bases each). The V end lost 11 bases, the J end lost 0 bases, and 17 bases lay between the germline ends. Germline-derived CDR1 and CDR2 are ENHRY and SYGVKD. The CDR3 has 14 amino acids. The CDR3 nucleotides read TGTGCCTCCAGGGGAGGCCCAAGCTCCTACGAGCAGTACTTC. Translated, it gives CASRGGPSSYEQYF.

Comment on this clone: An end of the junction differs from the germline gene, which may be a read error. The genes are TRBV2 and TRBJ2-2; the D is unclear. In germline, CDR1 is SNHLY, CDR2 FYNNEI. The CDR3 covers 12 residues. The CDR3 is CASSEGTGELFF. The CDR3 region has the DNA TGTGCCAGCAGCGAAGGCACCGGGGAGCTGTTTTTT.

This clone was found a few times. The V and J genes are TRBV5-6 and TRBJ2-7; D assignment may be TRBD1 or TRBD2 (5 bases each). Germline loops: CDR1 SGHDT, CDR2 YYEEEE. V was shortened by 4 bases and J by 3 bases, with 11 bases between the two germline ends. The CDR3 contains 13 residues. In DNA form, the CDR3 reads TGTGCCAGCAGCCCGGGACCCGTCTACGAGCAGTACTTC. This translates into CASSPGPVYEQYF. Drawing the rest from reference TRBV5-6 and TRBJ2-7, the complete variable domain is DAGVTQSPTHLIKTRGQQVTLRCSPKSGHDTVSWYQQALGQGPQFIFQYYEEEERQRGNFPDRFSGHQFPNYSSELNVNALLLGDSALYLCASSPGPVYEQYFGPGTRLTVT.

This chain links TRBV9 with TRBJ2-2; 8 nucleotides agree with TRBD1. The V gene end was trimmed by 0 bases and the J gene end by 4 bases; junction bases not matched to a gene: 2. This CDR3 contains 15 residues. The germline V gene encodes CDR1 SGDLS and CDR2 YYNGEE. The CDR3 here is CASSVGQGITGELFF. CDR3 sequence (DNA): TGTGCCAGCAGCGTAGGACAGGGGATCACCGGGGAGCTGTTTTTT. The full variable domain, with the rest looked up from reference TRBV9 and TRBJ2-2, is DSGVTQTPKHLITATGQRVTLRCSPRSGDLSVYWYQQSLDQGLQFLIQYYNGEERAKGNILERFSAQQFPDLHSELNLSSLELGDSALYFCASSVGQGITGELFFGEGSRLTVL.

The chain carries TRBV5-1 and TRBJ1-1; D ambiguous. Trimming took 1 base from V and 3 from J, leaving 7 bases between them. From germline, CDR1 is SGHRS and CDR2 YFSETQ. The CDR3 runs 13 residues. Here the CDR3 DNA reads TGCGCCAGCAGCTTGATCGGCTACACTGAAGCTTTCTTT. It specifies CASSLIGYTEAFF. Variable domain in full (rest from reference TRBV5-1 and TRBJ1-1): KAGVTQTPRYLIKTRGQQVTLSCSPISGHRSVSWYQQTPGQGLQFLFEYFSETQRNKGNFPGRFSGRQFSNSRSEMNVSTLELGDSALYLCASSLIGYTEAFFGQGTRLTVV.

This clone was counted between two and nine times. V gene TRBV29-1 combines with J gene TRBJ1-1; D might be TRBD1 (6 bases). From germline, CDR1 is SQVTM and CDR2 ANQGSEA. Trimming stripped 6 bases from V and 4 bases from J, with 12 bases between. There are 12 residues in the CDR3. CDR3 protein: CSVRGGVTEAFF. The DNA of the CDR3 is TGCAGCGTAAGGGGGGGAGTCACTGAAGCTTTCTTT.

This chain connects TRBV9 to TRBJ1-5; D remains unclear. Deletions cut 0 bases from V and 8 bases from J, with 12 bases between. The CDR3 spans 14 residues. Germline CDR1 reads SGDLS; CDR2 reads YYNGEE. The CDR3 is CASSVGPAGEPQHF. In DNA, the CDR3 is TGTGCCAGCAGCGTAGGTCCGGCCGGGGAGCCCCAGCATTTT.

The V call is TRBV30, the J call TRBJ1-5; 8 nucleotides agree with TRBD1. V shed 2 bases, J shed 2 bases, and the junction held 17 bases outside the gene matches. CDR1 and CDR2 from the germline V gene are GTSNPN and SVGIG (reference sequence). CDR3 length: 19 amino acids. Here the CDR3 reads CAWSPLGRGRLGGNQPQHF. The CDR3 region has the DNA TGTGCCTGGAGTCCACTAGGCAGGGGGCGTCTCGGGGGCAATCAGCCCCAGCATTTT. Based on the CDR3 plus reference TRBV30 and TRBJ1-5, the full variable domain is SQTIHQWPATLVQPVGSPLSLECTVEGTSNPNLYWYRQAAGRGLQLLFYSVGIGQISSEVPQNLSASRPQDRQFILSSKKLLLSDSGFYLCAWSPLGRGRLGGNQPQHFGDGTRLSIL.

The V gene is TRBV7-2, the J gene TRBJ2-7; the D is unclear. Germline CDR1 and CDR2: SGHTA and FQGNSA. The length of the CDR3 is 14 residues. V was clipped by 2 bases and J by 1 base, with 9 bases between them. CDR3 region: CASSLSSRSYEQYF. CDR3 sequence (DNA): TGTGCCAGCAGCTTATCCTCGCGTTCCTACGAGCAGTACTTC.

The V and J genes are TRBV7-9 and TRBJ1-5, with D unresolved. The germline CDR1 and CDR2 sequences are SEHNR and FQNEAQ (reference sequence). The V end was cut by 3 bases, the J end by 1 base, with 4 bases between. This CDR3 is 13 amino acids long. The CDR3 sequence: CASSFGSNQPQHF. CDR3 DNA sequence: TGTGCCAGCAGCTTCGGGAGCAATCAGCCCCAGCATTTT.

The chain combines TRBV25-1 with TRBJ1-6; D gene uncertain. The CDR3 loop spans 16 amino acids. Trimming took off 7 bases at V and 0 bases at J, with 13 bases between the two ends. The germline CDR1 and CDR2 sequences are MGHDK and SYGVNS. In nucleotides, the CDR3 is TGTGCCAGCAACGACGCCTCGAGCTCCTATAATTCACCCCTCCACTTT. Translated: CASNDASSSYNSPLHF.

This clone was observed a handful of times. The V gene is TRBV2, the J gene TRBJ2-5; D gene unclear. The CDR3 sequence is 13 residues long. Germline V gene sequence: CDR1 SNHLY, CDR2 FYNNEI. Trimming cost V 5 bases and J 3 bases, with 10 bases left between them. CDR3 amino acids: CASSFRREETQYF. CDR3 sequence (DNA): TGTGCCAGCAGTTTCAGGAGAGAAGAGACCCAGTACTTC.

The chain uses TRBV27 and TRBJ1-2; D unclear. This CDR3 has 12 amino acids. Trimming took off 7 bases at V and 4 bases at J, with 10 bases between the two ends. Germline V gives CDR1 MNHEY, CDR2 SMNVEV (reference sequence). CDR3 in amino acids: CASKSNVYGYTF. Here the CDR3 DNA reads TGTGCCAGCAAAAGCAATGTCTATGGCTACACCTTC.

This clone was seen once. As DNA, the CDR3 is TGTGCCTGGAACCCAGGGGCAGGCCAGCCCCAGCATTTT. It translates to CAWNPGAGQPQHF. The V gene is TRBV30, the J gene TRBJ1-5; possibly TRBD1 for D (6 bases). This CDR3 contains 13 residues. Per germline, CDR1 GTSNPN and CDR2 SVGIG (reference sequence). V was pared by 4 bases and J by 7 bases, with 14 bases between.